This paragraph covers one T cell receptor (beta chain) sequence. Its antigen is unknown. Unexposed donor CD4+ T cells date from about 2010-2018, before the COVID-19 pandemic. Isolation of CD4+ T cells took place after about 9 days in culture. Cells permitting, SARS-CoV-2 S/N and four cold-coronavirus spikes were tested on unexposed-donor CD4+ T cells. This table comes from immunoSEQ multiplex PCR, and its TCRdb copy is limited to in-frame clones, with some not included. The sample holds about 18,000 clones, around 80% seen once. This entry is derived from a study of CD4 T cells in relation to SARS-CoV-2 and coronaviruses. Findings of the study overall: The cross-reactivity analysis covered only spike protein, not other viral proteins.

V was pared by 2 bases and J by 11 bases, with 24 bases between. The CDR3 extends over 16 amino acids. Germline lookup yields CDR1 MNHNS and CDR2 SASEGT. The gene calls are TRBV6-1 and TRBJ1-1; D call uncertain. Sequences were obtained from CD4+ T cells from PBMCs, cultured in vitro. The sequence was collected from a human donor in good health. The CDR3 is CASSEFRQSEGFMAFF. The CDR3, as DNA: TGTGCCAGCAGTGAATTCCGGCAATCCGAAGGGTTTATGGCTTTCTTT.